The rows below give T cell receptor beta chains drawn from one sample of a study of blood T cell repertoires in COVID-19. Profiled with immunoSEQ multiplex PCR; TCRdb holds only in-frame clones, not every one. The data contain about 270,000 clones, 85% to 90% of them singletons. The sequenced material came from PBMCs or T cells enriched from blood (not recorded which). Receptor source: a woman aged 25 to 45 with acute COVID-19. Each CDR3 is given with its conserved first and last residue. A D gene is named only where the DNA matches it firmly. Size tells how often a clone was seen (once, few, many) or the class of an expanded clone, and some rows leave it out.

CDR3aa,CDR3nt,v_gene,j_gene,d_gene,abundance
CSASGGRAKNIQYF,TGCAGTGCTAGTGGCGGGCGTGCCAAAAACATTCAGTACTTC,TRBV20-1,TRBJ2-4,-,-
CASRQPGQEKETQYF,TGTGCCAGCAGACAACCGGGACAGGAAAAAGAGACCCAGTACTTC,TRBV6-5,TRBJ2-5,TRBD1,once
CASSGPEGLAGEGETQYF,TGTGCCAGCAGCGGCCCAGAGGGACTAGCGGGAGAGGGTGAGACCCAGTACTTC,TRBV7-8,TRBJ2-5,TRBD2,once
CASSPGTANYQPQHF,TGTGCCAGCAGCCCAGGGACAGCCAACTATCAGCCCCAGCATTTT,TRBV28,TRBJ1-5,TRBD1,-
CSAPDSSEAFF,TGCAGTGCTCCTGACAGCTCTGAAGCTTTCTTT,TRBV20-1,TRBJ1-1,-,-
CASSLRKLAGGSYEQYF,TGCGCCAGCAGCTTGCGAAAACTAGCGGGTGGCTCCTACGAGCAGTACTTC,TRBV5-1,TRBJ2-7,TRBD2,-
CASSSTGLFNQPQHF,TGTGCCAGTAGTAGTACGGGACTCTTCAATCAGCCCCAGCATTTT,TRBV19,TRBJ1-5,-,-
CASSLVAGTGGYEQFF,TGTGCCAGCAGCTTAGTTGCCGGGACAGGGGGCTATGAGCAGTTCTTC,TRBV11-2,TRBJ2-1,TRBD1,-
CATSGLAAGYNEQFF,TGTGCCACCAGTGGGCTAGCGGCTGGATACAATGAGCAGTTCTTC,TRBV24-1,TRBJ2-1,TRBD2,once
CASRSPRADTQYF,TGTGCCAGCAGAAGCCCGAGGGCAGATACGCAGTATTTT,TRBV12-3/TRBV12-4,TRBJ2-3,-,-
CASSPPAGPVYEQYF,TGTGCCAGCAGCCCCCCCGCGGGGCCGGTCTACGAGCAGTACTTC,TRBV9,TRBJ2-7,-,-
CASRGQGGSYEQYF,TGTGCCAGCAGGGGACAGGGAGGCAGCTACGAGCAGTACTTC,TRBV2,TRBJ2-7,TRBD1,-
CAISESASGDYEQYF,TGTGCCATCAGTGAGTCGGCTAGCGGTGACTACGAGCAGTACTTC,TRBV10-3,TRBJ2-7,TRBD2,-
CASSPQGKEQYF,TGTGCCAGCTCACCTCAGGGAAAAGAGCAGTACTTC,TRBV18,TRBJ2-7,-,-
CASSEEASGRASEQFF,TGTGCCAGCAGTGAAGAAGCTAGCGGGAGGGCCTCTGAGCAGTTCTTC,TRBV6-1,TRBJ2-1,TRBD2,-
CAWSVQGNTEAFF,TGTGCCTGGAGTGTACAGGGGAACACTGAAGCTTTCTTT,TRBV30,TRBJ1-1,-,few
CASSFQGLALDTQYF,TGCGCCAGCAGCTTTCAGGGACTAGCGTTAGATACGCAGTATTTT,TRBV5-1,TRBJ2-3,TRBD2,-
CASSLAGSSYEQYF,TGCGCCAGCAGCCTAGCGGGAAGCTCCTACGAGCAGTACTTC,TRBV10-1,TRBJ2-7,TRBD2,-
CASSENRGRETQYF,TGCGCCAGCAGTGAGAACAGGGGGCGAGAGACCCAGTACTTC,TRBV10-1,TRBJ2-5,TRBD1,-
CASSLVEGAQYF,TGTGCCAGCAGCTTAGTCGAGGGAGCGCAGTACTTC,TRBV11-2,TRBJ2-7,-,-
CASSEASGRADEQFF,TGTGCCAGCAGTGAGGCTAGCGGGAGGGCCGATGAGCAGTTCTTC,TRBV2,TRBJ2-1,TRBD2,-
CASSLAVNEQFF,TGTGCCAGCAGCTTAGCCGTCAATGAGCAGTTCTTC,TRBV7-6,TRBJ2-1,-,-
CASSLLGTGHSGNTIYF,TGTGCCAGCAGCTTATTAGGGACAGGCCACTCTGGAAACACCATATATTTT,TRBV7-3,TRBJ1-3,TRBD1,-